The rows below give T cell receptor beta chains drawn from one sample of a study of blood T cell repertoires in COVID-19. Using immunoSEQ multiplex PCR, the repertoire was profiled, and TCRdb retains in-frame clones only, with some absent. The profile shows under 250,000 clones, roughly 81% of them singletons. The sequenced material came from peripheral blood. These receptors originate from a man aged 50-60 years with acute or convalescent COVID-19. The CDR3 runs from the conserved cysteine through the conserved F or W. The D gene is left open where the match is weak. A clone size is listed for some rows: how often the clone was seen (once, few, many), or a class if it is expanded.

D,length,V,J,size,CDR3,DNA
-,15,TRBV5-4,TRBJ1-1,-,CASSTLGGASTEAFF,TGTGCCAGCAGCACCCTGGGGGGGGCGAGCACTGAAGCTTTCTTT
-,12,TRBV6-5,TRBJ1-2,-,CAIRTVNYGYTF,TGTGCCATCCGGACAGTCAACTATGGCTACACCTTC
-,14,TRBV7-9,TRBJ2-7,-,CASSFSRVRNEQYF,TGTGCCAGCAGCTTTAGCAGGGTTAGGAACGAGCAGTACTTC
TRBD2,14,TRBV7-9,TRBJ2-7,once,CASSLAGRAYEQYF,TGTGCCAGCAGCTTAGCGGGGAGGGCCTACGAGCAGTACTTC
TRBD1,18,TRBV4-1,TRBJ1-4,-,CASSQDRGRGIVGEKLFF,TGCGCCAGCAGCCAAGACAGGGGGCGGGGGATAGTCGGAGAAAAACTGTTTTTT
-,12,TRBV6-2/TRBV6-3,TRBJ1-2,-,CASSYPGYGYTF,TGTGCCAGCAGTTACCCGGGATATGGCTACACCTTC
-,13,TRBV29-1,TRBJ1-2,-,CSVSRGRNYGYTF,TGCAGCGTTTCCCGTGGGAGGAACTATGGCTACACCTTC
-,14,TRBV11-2,TRBJ2-5,many,CASSFPRGLETQYF,TGTGCCAGCAGCTTTCCCAGGGGCTTGGAGACCCAGTACTTC
-,14,TRBV5-1,TRBJ1-1,once,CASSLADLNTEAFF,TGCGCCAGCAGCTTGGCCGACTTGAACACTGAAGCTTTCTTT
TRBD1,16,TRBV9,TRBJ1-2,-,CASSLPGGRGLDGYTF,TGTGCCAGCAGCCTCCCCGGCGGCAGGGGGCTTGATGGCTACACCTTC
TRBD1,19,TRBV27,TRBJ2-7,-,CASSRSIPGTGGTSYEQYF,TGTGCCAGCAGTAGGTCCATCCCCGGGACAGGGGGCACGTCCTACGAGCAGTACTTC
TRBD1,14,TRBV6-6,TRBJ1-2,-,CASSARQGAYGYTF,TGTGCCAGCAGTGCTAGACAGGGGGCCTATGGCTACACCTTC
-,15,TRBV5-4,TRBJ1-1,few,CASSFSTGEGTEAFF,TGTGCCAGCAGCTTTTCGACAGGCGAAGGGACTGAAGCTTTCTTT
TRBD1,15,TRBV24-1,TRBJ2-3,-,CATARRDRGPDTQYF,TGTGCCACCGCCCGGCGGGACAGGGGACCAGATACGCAGTATTTT
TRBD2,14,TRBV27,TRBJ2-2,-,CASSRGGDTGELFF,TGTGCCAGCAGCCGGGGGGGCGACACCGGGGAGCTGTTTTTT
TRBD1,15,TRBV3-1/TRBV3-2,TRBJ2-5,-,CASSRRGDRGQTQYF,TGTGCCAGCAGCCGAAGAGGGGACAGGGGTCAGACCCAGTACTTC
TRBD1,15,TRBV6-5,TRBJ1-3,-,CASSRQGSSGNTIYF,TGTGCCAGCAGTCGACAGGGATCCTCTGGAAACACCATATATTTT
TRBD1,19,TRBV27,TRBJ2-5,-,CASSLRTVRGQGYQETQYF,TGTGCCAGCAGTTTAAGGACCGTCAGGGGGCAGGGGTACCAAGAGACCCAGTACTTC
TRBD2,15,TRBV4-2,TRBJ2-7,-,CASSQTSGRVHEQYF,TGTGCCAGCAGCCAGACTAGCGGGAGGGTCCACGAGCAGTACTTC
-,16,TRBV7-8,TRBJ2-6,-,CVSGLGGLSGANVLTF,TGTGTCTCAGGCCTGGGGGGGCTCTCTGGGGCCAACGTCCTGACTTTC
-,12,TRBV30,TRBJ2-7,-,CAWSPGAYEQYF,TGTGCCTGGAGTCCGGGGGCCTACGAGCAGTACTTC
TRBD2,16,TRBV5-5,TRBJ2-7,once,CASSSRAGVRSYEQYF,TGTGCCAGCAGTAGCCGAGCGGGAGTTAGATCGTACGAGCAGTACTTC